These T cell receptor beta chains were read from a single sample in a study of cytomegalovirus exposure and HLA in healthy donors. Sequencing used immunoSEQ multiplex PCR; TCRdb keeps in-frame clones, though not all of them. The sample yields some 110,000 clones, about a tenth seen once. Sequencing was performed on PBMCs. Every receptor here comes from a man aged 35-49 years in good health and CMV-seropositive. Each CDR3 is given with its conserved first and last residue. The order of the fields is J gene, CDR3 length, clone size, V gene, CDR3 protein. The size field is filled for only some rows; it gives once, few, many or a size class.

j_call: TRBJ1-3; cdr3_length: 14; clone_size: many; v_call: TRBV2; cdr3_aa: CASSGQGRGNTIYF
j_call: TRBJ2-2; cdr3_length: 16; clone_size: few; v_call: TRBV10-3; cdr3_aa: CAISESTRKNTGELFF
j_call: TRBJ2-1; cdr3_length: 15; clone_size: few; v_call: TRBV18; cdr3_aa: CASSPDRPPYNEQFF
j_call: TRBJ2-4; cdr3_length: 15; clone_size: -; v_call: TRBV7-2; cdr3_aa: CASSLVRGTKNIQYF
j_call: TRBJ2-1; cdr3_length: 15; clone_size: -; v_call: TRBV5-1; cdr3_aa: CASSLGTGAYNEQFF
j_call: TRBJ2-3; cdr3_length: 14; clone_size: -; v_call: TRBV27; cdr3_aa: CASSFTGLTDTQYF
j_call: TRBJ1-1; cdr3_length: 12; clone_size: -; v_call: TRBV2; cdr3_aa: CASSASDTEAFF
j_call: TRBJ2-5; cdr3_length: 15; clone_size: -; v_call: TRBV15; cdr3_aa: CATSRGLAGGETQYF
j_call: TRBJ2-1; cdr3_length: 15; clone_size: -; v_call: TRBV11-1; cdr3_aa: CASSSQTSSYNEQFF
j_call: TRBJ1-5; cdr3_length: 14; clone_size: -; v_call: TRBV5-1; cdr3_aa: CASSLGQGDQPQHF
j_call: TRBJ2-5; cdr3_length: 15; clone_size: -; v_call: TRBV5-6; cdr3_aa: CASSRGLAGEETQYF
j_call: TRBJ2-1; cdr3_length: 14; clone_size: -; v_call: TRBV18; cdr3_aa: CASSPPGTYNEQFF
j_call: TRBJ2-3; cdr3_length: 16; clone_size: few; v_call: TRBV2; cdr3_aa: CASRGQDPLARDTQYF
j_call: TRBJ2-1; cdr3_length: 16; clone_size: few; v_call: TRBV7-8; cdr3_aa: CASSPLGGGSYNEQFF
j_call: TRBJ2-1; cdr3_length: 14; clone_size: few; v_call: TRBV12-5; cdr3_aa: CASRTSGRRNEQFF
j_call: TRBJ2-7; cdr3_length: 13; clone_size: -; v_call: TRBV9; cdr3_aa: CASSPRTAYEQYF
j_call: TRBJ1-2; cdr3_length: 14; clone_size: -; v_call: TRBV5-6; cdr3_aa: CASSSRQAHYGYTF
j_call: TRBJ2-1; cdr3_length: 16; clone_size: -; v_call: TRBV9; cdr3_aa: CASSVGGSGTYNEQFF
j_call: TRBJ2-2; cdr3_length: 15; clone_size: few; v_call: TRBV6-6; cdr3_aa: CASSYVTGRTGELFF
j_call: TRBJ1-2; cdr3_length: 16; clone_size: -; v_call: TRBV6-5; cdr3_aa: CASSYSTGGATYGYTF
j_call: TRBJ2-7; cdr3_length: 11; clone_size: few; v_call: TRBV29-1; cdr3_aa: CSVGRGYEQYF
j_call: TRBJ2-3; cdr3_length: 15; clone_size: few; v_call: TRBV5-4; cdr3_aa: CASSPGQGITDTQYF